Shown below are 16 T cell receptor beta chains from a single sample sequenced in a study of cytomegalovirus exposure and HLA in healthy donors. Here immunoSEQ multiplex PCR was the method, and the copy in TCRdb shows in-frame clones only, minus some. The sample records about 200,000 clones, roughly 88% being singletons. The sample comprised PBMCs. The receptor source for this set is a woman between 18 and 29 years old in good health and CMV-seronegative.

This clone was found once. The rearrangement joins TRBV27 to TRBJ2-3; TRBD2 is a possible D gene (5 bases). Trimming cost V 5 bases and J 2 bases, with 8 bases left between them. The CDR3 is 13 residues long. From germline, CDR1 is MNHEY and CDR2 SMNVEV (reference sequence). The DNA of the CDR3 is TGTGCCAGCAGTCCACTAGTCACAGATACGCAGTATTTT. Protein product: CASSPLVTDTQYF.

CDR3 protein: CASSFQGDTGELFF. The CDR3 bases are TGCGCCAGCAGCTTTCAGGGTGACACCGGGGAGCTGTTTTTT. The rearrangement joins TRBV5-1 to TRBJ2-2; D is possibly TRBD1 (5 bases). CDR1 is SGHRS, CDR2 YFSETQ, per germline. Trimming pared 2 bases from V and 3 bases from J, leaving 8 bases between. The CDR3 runs to 14 residues.

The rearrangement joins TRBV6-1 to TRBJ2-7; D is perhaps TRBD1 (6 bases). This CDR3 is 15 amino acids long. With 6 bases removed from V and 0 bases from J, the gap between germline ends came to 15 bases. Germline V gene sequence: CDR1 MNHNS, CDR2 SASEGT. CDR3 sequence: CASSSSRGISYEQYF. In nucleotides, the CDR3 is TGTGCCAGCAGCTCCTCCAGGGGAATCTCCTACGAGCAGTACTTC.

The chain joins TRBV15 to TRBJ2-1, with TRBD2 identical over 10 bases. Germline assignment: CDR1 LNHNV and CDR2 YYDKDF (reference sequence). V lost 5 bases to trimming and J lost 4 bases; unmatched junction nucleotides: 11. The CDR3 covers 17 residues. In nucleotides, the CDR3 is TGTGCCACCAGCCGCGAGCGGGAGGGAACCCTTTACAATGAGCAGTTCTTC. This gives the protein CATSREREGTLYNEQFF.

DNA for the CDR3: TGTGCCAGCAGCTACGACGTCAGGGGCACAGATACGCAGTATTTT. Translating it yields CASSYDVRGTDTQYF. V is TRBV7-9 and J is TRBJ2-3; possibly TRBD1 for D (5 bases). This CDR3 spans 15 amino acids. Trimming shortened V by 4 bases and J by 1 base, and 12 bases separated the two germline ends. Per the germline V gene, CDR1 is SEHNR and CDR2 is FQNEAQ (reference sequence).

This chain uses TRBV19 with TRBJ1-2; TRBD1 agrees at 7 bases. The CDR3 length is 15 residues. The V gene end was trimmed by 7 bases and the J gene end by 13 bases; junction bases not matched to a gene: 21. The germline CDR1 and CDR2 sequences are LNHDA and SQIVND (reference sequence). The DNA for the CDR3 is TGTGCCAGTAAAACAGGGACAGCCCTAGGAACTGAGGGCACCTTC. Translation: CASKTGTALGTEGTF.

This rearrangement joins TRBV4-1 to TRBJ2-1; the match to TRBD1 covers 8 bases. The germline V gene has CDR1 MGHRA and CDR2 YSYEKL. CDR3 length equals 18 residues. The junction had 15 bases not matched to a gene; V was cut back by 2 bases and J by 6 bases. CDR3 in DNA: TGCGCCAGCAGCCAATTATACCGACAGGGGCAGGGTGGCAATGAGCAGTTCTTC. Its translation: CASSQLYRQGQGGNEQFF.

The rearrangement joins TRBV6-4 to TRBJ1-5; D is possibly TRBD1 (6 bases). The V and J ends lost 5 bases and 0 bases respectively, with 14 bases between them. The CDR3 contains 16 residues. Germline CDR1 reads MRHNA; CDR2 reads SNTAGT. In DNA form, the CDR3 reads TGTGCCAGCAGTAAACAGGGCTACGGTAGCAATCAGCCCCAGCATTTT. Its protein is CASSKQGYGSNQPQHF.

The CDR3 here is CAGKQGAGANVLTF. For the CDR3, the DNA is TGTGCCGGGAAACAGGGGGCTGGGGCCAACGTCCTGACTTTC. The chain couples TRBV2 to TRBJ2-6; 8 bases are a match to TRBD1. This CDR3 is 14 amino acids long. From germline, CDR1 is SNHLY and CDR2 FYNNEI. V shed 11 bases, J shed 2 bases, and the junction held 5 bases outside the gene matches.

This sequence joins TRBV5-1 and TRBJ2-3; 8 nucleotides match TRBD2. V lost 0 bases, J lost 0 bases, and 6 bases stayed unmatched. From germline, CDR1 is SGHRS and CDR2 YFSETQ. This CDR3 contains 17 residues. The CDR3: CASSLGPAGASTDTQYF. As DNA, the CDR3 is TGCGCCAGCAGCTTGGGTCCAGCGGGAGCGAGCACAGATACGCAGTATTTT. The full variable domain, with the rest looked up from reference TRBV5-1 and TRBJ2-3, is KAGVTQTPRYLIKTRGQQVTLSCSPISGHRSVSWYQQTPGQGLQFLFEYFSETQRNKGNFPGRFSGRQFSNSRSEMNVSTLELGDSALYLCASSLGPAGASTDTQYFGPGTRLTVL.

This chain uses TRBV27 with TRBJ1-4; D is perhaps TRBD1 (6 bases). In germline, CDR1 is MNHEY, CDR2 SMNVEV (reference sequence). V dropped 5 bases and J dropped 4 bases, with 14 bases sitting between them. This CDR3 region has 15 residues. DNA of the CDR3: TGTGCCAGCAGTAACACACAGGGCCATAATGAAAAACTGTTTTTT. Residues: CASSNTQGHNEKLFF.

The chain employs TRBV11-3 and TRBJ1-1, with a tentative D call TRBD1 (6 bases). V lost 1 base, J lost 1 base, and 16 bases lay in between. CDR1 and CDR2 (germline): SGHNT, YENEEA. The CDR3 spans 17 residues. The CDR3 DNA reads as TGTGCCAGCAGCTTAGGACAAAAGGGGACAACGAACACTGAAGCTTTCTTT. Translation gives CASSLGQKGTTNTEAFF.

CDR3 coding DNA: TGTGCCAGTGACGATCGGAGCTCTGGAAACACCATATATTTT. Its protein is CASDDRSSGNTIYF. The chain recombines TRBV19 with TRBJ1-3; D gene unclear. V was shortened by 8 bases and J by 0 bases, with 11 bases between the two germline ends. Germline CDR1 reads LNHDA; CDR2 reads SQIVND (reference sequence). The CDR3 runs 14 residues.

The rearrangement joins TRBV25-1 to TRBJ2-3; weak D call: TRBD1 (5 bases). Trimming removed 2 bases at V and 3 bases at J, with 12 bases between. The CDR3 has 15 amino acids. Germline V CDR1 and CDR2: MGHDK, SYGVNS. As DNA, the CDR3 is TGTGCCAGCAGTGAAGATCAGGGCACGACAGATACGCAGTATTTT. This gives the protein CASSEDQGTTDTQYF.

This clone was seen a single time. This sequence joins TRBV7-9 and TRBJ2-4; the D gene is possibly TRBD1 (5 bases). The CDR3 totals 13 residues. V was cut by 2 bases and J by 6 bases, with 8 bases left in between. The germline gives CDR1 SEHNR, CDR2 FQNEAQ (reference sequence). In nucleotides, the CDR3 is TGTGCCAGCAGCTTATCTCAGGGAAACATTCAGTACTTC. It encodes CASSLSQGNIQYF. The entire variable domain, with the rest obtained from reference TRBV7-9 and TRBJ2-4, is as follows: DTGVSQNPRHKITKRGQNVTFRCDPISEHNRLYWYRQTLGQGPEFLTYFQNEAQLEKSRLLSDRFSAERPKGSFSTLEIQRTEQGDSAMYLCASSLSQGNIQYFGAGTRLSVL.

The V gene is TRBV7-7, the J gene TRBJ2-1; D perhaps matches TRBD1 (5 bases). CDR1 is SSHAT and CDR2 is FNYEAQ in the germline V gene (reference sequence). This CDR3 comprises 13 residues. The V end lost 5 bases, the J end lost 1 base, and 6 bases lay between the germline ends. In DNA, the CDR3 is TGTGCCAGCAGCAGGGGTTCCTACAATGAGCAGTTCTTC. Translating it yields CASSRGSYNEQFF.